The 13 T cell receptor beta chains below were found in one sample sequenced in a study of T cells in Graves' hyperthyroidism and ophthalmopathy. Researchers took RNA transcripts and amplified the TCR beta CDR3 regions from them. The TCR CDR3 was amplified in a first-round RT-PCR using the HTBI primer set. TCRdb recomputed calls from the multiplex PCR reads with MiXCR, one row per CDR3 protein. Here the sample spans 500,000 to 700,000 distinct CDR3 sequences, about a sixth being singletons. The sequenced sample was blood. The receptor set was obtained from a woman aged 18 to 35 with Graves' hyperthyroidism.

This clonotype was seen repeatedly, ten times or more. The V gene is TRBV11-3, the J gene TRBJ2-5, with D perhaps being TRBD1 or TRBD2 (6 bases each). The V end was cut by 1 base, the J end by 5 bases, with 11 bases between. The V gene's germline CDR1 is SGHNT and CDR2 YENEEA. CDR3 length: 14 residues. CDR3 sequence reads: CASSLVGGWETQYF. DNA of the CDR3: TGTGCCAGCAGCTTAGTGGGGGGCTGGGAGACCCAGTACTTC.

The genes are TRBV20-1 and TRBJ1-1; 11 bases line up with TRBD1. CDR3 length equals 15 residues. The germline CDR1 and CDR2 sequences are DFQATT and SNEGSKA (reference sequence). J gave up 5 bases and V 6 bases, and 11 bases lay outside the gene matches. The CDR3 loop is CSASPWGQGETEAFF. The CDR3 DNA follows: TGCAGTGCAAGTCCGTGGGGACAGGGGGAGACTGAAGCTTTCTTT.

This chain links TRBV11-2 with TRBJ1-3, with a possible D match to TRBD1 (6 bases). V shed 8 bases and J shed 2 bases, with 10 bases lying between them. Germline lookup yields CDR1 SGHAT and CDR2 FQNNGV. The CDR3 contains 13 residues. In DNA, the CDR3 is TGTGCCAGCGCACCAGGGGCTGGAAACACCATATATTTT. Residues: CASAPGAGNTIYF.

A word on this clonotype: This may stem from a read error, because a much larger clone lies one nucleotide away. The genes are TRBV6-1 and TRBJ2-7; tentative D call: TRBD2 (5 bases). CDR1 MNHNS and CDR2 SASEGT come from the germline V gene. V was clipped by 0 bases and J by 4 bases, with 13 bases between them. The CDR3 is 15 residues long. CDR3 bases: TGTGCCAGCAGTGAAGCCCCTCCAACGGGGTACGAGCAGTACTTC. It translates to CASSEAPPTGYEQYF.

This chain links TRBV20-1 with TRBJ1-2; TRBD1 aligns across 10 bases. This CDR3 has 14 amino acids. The germline V gene encodes CDR1 DFQATT and CDR2 SNEGSKA (reference sequence). With V trimmed by 1 base and J by 8 bases, 7 bases remained unmatched. For the CDR3, the DNA is TGCAGTGCTAGAGTTGGGACAGGGGCGGAGGGCTACACCTTC. It codes for CSARVGTGAEGYTF.

This clonotype came up many times. The chain has TRBV4-1 and TRBJ2-5; 9 nucleotides align to TRBD2. The V and J ends lost 0 bases and 1 base, in that order; junction bases with no gene match: 6. Germline CDR1 and CDR2: MGHRA and YSYEKL. The CDR3 totals 17 residues. The chain's CDR3 is CASSQDGPSGIQETQYF. The CDR3 coding sequence is TGCGCCAGCAGCCAAGATGGGCCTAGCGGGATCCAAGAGACCCAGTACTTC.

The table lists this clonotype with a few counts. The V and J genes are TRBV28 and TRBJ1-6; no definite D call. Trimming cost V 4 bases and J 7 bases, with 11 bases left between them. From germline, CDR1 is MDHEN and CDR2 SYDVKM. The CDR3 spans 14 residues. CDR3 nucleotide sequence: TGTGCCAGCAGTTGGGGAGGGAACAATTCACCCCTCCACTTT. Protein product: CASSWGGNNSPLHF.

The J gene is TRBJ2-2, the V gene TRBV20-1; TRBD2 matches at 14 bases. V trimming: 5 bases; J trimming: 8 bases; junction bases outside the gene matches: 4. CDR3 length: 14 residues. CDR1 is DFQATT and CDR2 is SNEGSKA in the germline V gene (reference sequence). In DNA, the CDR3 is TGCAGTGCTGGGGGACTAGCGGGAGTGGGGGAGCTGTTTTTT. As protein: CSAGGLAGVGELFF.

This clonotype has a count of ten or more. V usage is TRBV12-3 or TRBV12-4 and J usage is TRBJ1-6; D possibly corresponds to TRBD1 (6 bases). This CDR3 region has 13 residues. V lost 6 bases and J lost 7, with 10 bases in between. Written as DNA, the CDR3 is TGTGCCAGCAGAGGGGGGGCCAATTCACCCCTCCACTTT. This encodes CASRGGANSPLHF.

This clonotype has a handful of counts. This rearrangement joins TRBV7-2 to TRBJ2-1; 10 bases match TRBD2. The length of the CDR3 is 16 residues. V lost 3 bases, J lost 7 bases, and 9 bases stayed unmatched. The germline gives CDR1 SGHTA, CDR2 FQGNSA. CDR3 region: CASSFDLSSGRNEQFF. The CDR3 region has the DNA TGTGCCAGCAGCTTCGATTTGTCTAGCGGGAGAAATGAGCAGTTCTTC.

This clonotype was recorded at least ten times. This chain connects TRBV6-1 to TRBJ2-2; TRBD2 agrees at 9 bases. The V segment lost 7 bases and the J segment 3 bases; nucleotides outside the gene matches: 12. Germline assignment: CDR1 MNHNS and CDR2 SASEGT. The CDR3 runs 17 residues. Here the CDR3 reads CASTSGLAGRDTGELFF. The DNA of the CDR3 is TGTGCCAGCACCTCGGGGCTAGCGGGGAGGGACACCGGGGAGCTGTTTTTT.

Details on this clonotype: Given a much more abundant clone one base away, this may be a read error. The rearrangement links TRBV28 to TRBJ2-7; D is possibly TRBD2 (6 bases). The CDR3 runs 15 residues. V was cut by 6 bases and J by 7 bases, with 22 bases left in between. Germline loops: CDR1 MDHEN, CDR2 SYDVKM. The CDR3 DNA follows: TGTGCCAGCAGCCCATCAACGGGAGACCTCTCTGAGCAGTACTTC. Protein product: CASSPSTGDLSEQYF.

The rearrangement uses TRBV2 and TRBJ2-7; D not certain. V was pared by 2 bases and J by 6 bases, with 14 bases between. Germline-derived CDR1 and CDR2 are SNHLY and FYNNEI. The CDR3 sequence is 14 residues long. CDR3: CASSEQSVSPEQYF. In DNA form, the CDR3 reads TGTGCCAGCAGTGAACAATCGGTCAGCCCCGAGCAGTACTTC.